This T cell receptor beta chain emerged from a study of technical replicates of blood from several donors. Germline V CDR1 and CDR2: SGDLS, YYNGEE. Between the trimmed V and J ends, which lost 4 bases and 6 bases, there was a span of 7 bases. This CDR3 has 11 residues. Profiled with immunoSEQ multiplex PCR; TCRdb holds only in-frame clones, not every one. The table has 74,000 or so clones, 85% to 95% seen once. The chain joins TRBV9 to TRBJ1-2, with D uncertain. Source material: T cells isolated from PBMCs. This clonotype was sampled from a human donor in good health. CDR3 in DNA: TGTGCCAGCAGCCCCCTCGATGGCTACACCTTC. The encoded protein is CASSPLDGYTF.